The sequence of this T cell receptor (beta chain) was determined in a study of blood T cell repertoires in COVID-19 (TCRdb year 2020). Describing the broader study: Samples from collaborators originated in the United States, Italy and Spain and spanned both the acute and convalescent phases of COVID-19. Samples were obtained from the ongoing ImmuneRACE study (first 160 participants) and from over a thousand subjects provided by 6 global collaborators. Where HLA class I and class II types were available, the types were taken from metadata supplied by the sample provider, not from assay-based typing. The prospective study material was composed of cDNA or gDNA derived from T cells, B-cell-depleted T cells, or PBMCs. The dataset comprised deeply sampled blood TCRbeta repertoires from subjects exposed to, actively infected with, or recovered from COVID-19. The repertoires were made available in a free public database intended to serve as a resource for research on the immune response to SARS-CoV-2. The sample metadata nearly always contained a de-identified subject ID, COVID-19 status, age in years and sex.

TCRbeta CDR3 regions were amplified from genomic DNA by means of the immunoSEQ Assay, a bias-controlled multiplex PCR. In the authors' own workflow: Within the assay, amplification of reference gene primers was used to estimate how many nucleated cells each sample contained. To quantify the absolute abundance of each unique TCRbeta CDR3 rearrangement, sequence reads were collapsed and filtered. For each sample, productive Simpson clonality was calculated by taking the square root of Simpson's diversity index across productive rearrangements. The table comes from immuneACCESS by way of TCRdb, which keeps in-frame sequences with V and J called. Part of the clones is missing from these tables; in studies checked, under half for an unresolved V gene and the rest for unknown reasons. V, J and clone size reflect that table, while D and trimming were determined from the DNA. Across this sample there are approximately 450,000 clones, with 80% to 90% seen only once. The ten biggest clones cover roughly 1.1% of the sample.

In the prospective study, participants were roughly 18 to 100 years old, resided in 24 geographic areas of the United States, and were enrolled through a virtual design. In the prospective study, participants were assigned to cohorts based on the clinical history participants reported in a screening survey and a study questionnaire. Recovered participants in ImmuneRACE Cohort 3 were defined by two consecutive negative NP/OP PCR tests, clearance by a healthcare professional, or resolution of symptoms. In the prospective study, mobile phlebotomists collected whole blood, serum and a nasopharyngeal or oropharyngeal swab from each participant. Participants in the prospective study had the option to provide additional blood draws and questionnaires over a roughly 2-month period. Prospective study blood samples were shipped either frozen or at room temperature before DNA extraction. The CDR3 starts with the cysteine, ends with the phenylalanine, and has 13 residues. Kept here is only the CDR3 DNA, which spans 39 bases and is read in frame from base 1. The germline ends are 8 bases apart after V is trimmed by 6 bases and J by 1 base. The germline V gene (reference sequence) gives CDR1 as WNHNN and CDR2 as SYGVQD.

Comment on this clone: Its antigen remains unidentified. No clone much larger than this one lies a single base away; base qualities are absent.

Overall study outcomes, separate from this receptor: The quantity of clinical and demographic metadata differed by source and by participant and was supplied without curation.

This chain is built from TRBV10-1 and TRBJ2-3; TRBD2 is perhaps the D gene, given 6 matching bases. The receptor's source is a man aged 25 to 45 who had recovered from COVID-19. Sequencing used PBMCs or T cells enriched from blood (not recorded which). The CDR3 reads CASSGTGTDTQYF. The DNA reads TGCGCCAGCAGCGGGACTGGCACAGATACGCAGTATTTT.